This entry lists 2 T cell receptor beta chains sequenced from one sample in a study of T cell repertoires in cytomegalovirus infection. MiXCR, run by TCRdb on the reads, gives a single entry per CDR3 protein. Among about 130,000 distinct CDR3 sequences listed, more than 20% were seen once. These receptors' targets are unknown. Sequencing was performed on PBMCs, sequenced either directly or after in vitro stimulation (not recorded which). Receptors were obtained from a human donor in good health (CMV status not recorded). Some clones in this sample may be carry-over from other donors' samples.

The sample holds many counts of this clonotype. The CDR3 protein is CASSAGTRYTDTQYF. Here the CDR3 DNA reads TGTGCCAGCAGCGCCGGGACTAGATACACAGATACGCAGTATTTT. The V call is TRBV7-2, the J call TRBJ2-3, with 8 bases aligning to TRBD2. V shed 5 bases and J 2 bases; nucleotides not matched to a gene: 6. The germline V gene encodes CDR1 SGHTA and CDR2 FQGNSA. CDR3 length: 15 amino acids.

CDR3 amino acids: CASSTGRQGGETQYF. The CDR3 DNA sequence: TGTGCCAGCTCCACTGGGCGTCAAGGGGGGGAGACCCAGTACTTC. V gene TRBV27 combines with J gene TRBJ2-5, with D perhaps assigned TRBD1 or TRBD2 (6 bases each). Germline CDR1 and CDR2: MNHEY and SMNVEV (reference sequence). Trimming pared 8 bases from V and 5 bases from J, leaving 21 bases between. The CDR3 extends over 15 amino acids.